Shown below are 7 T cell receptor beta chains from a single sample sequenced in a study of T cell changes during pregnancy in multiple sclerosis. Here immunoSEQ multiplex PCR was the method, and the copy in TCRdb shows in-frame clones only, minus some. The sample records more than 95,000 clones, approximately 93% being singletons. This specimen was peripheral blood, taken after pregnancy. The source of these receptors is a female donor with multiple sclerosis, enrolled in a pregnancy study.

The gene calls are TRBV6-1 and TRBJ2-7; D gene ambiguous. From germline, CDR1 is MNHNS and CDR2 SASEGT. The CDR3 extends over 10 amino acids. V shed 6 bases and J shed 3 bases, with 3 bases lying between them. CDR3 sequence: CASSRYEQYF. CDR3 nucleotides: TGTGCCAGCAGCCGCTACGAGCAGTACTTC.

V usage is TRBV5-4 and J usage is TRBJ1-2; D remains ambiguous. V lost 0 bases to trimming and J lost 6 bases, with 12 bases between them. The germline gives CDR1 SGHNT, CDR2 YYREEE (reference sequence). The CDR3 has 14 amino acids. The chain's CDR3 is CASSLEVMADGYTF. The CDR3 DNA follows: TGTGCCAGCAGCTTGGAGGTTATGGCGGATGGCTACACCTTC.

This clone was counted a few times. V and J are TRBV5-1 and TRBJ1-2; 8 bases map to TRBD1. The CDR3 runs to 13 residues. CDR1 is SGHRS and CDR2 is YFSETQ in the germline V gene. V shed 2 bases, J shed 8 bases, and the junction held 5 bases outside the gene matches. The CDR3 DNA sequence: TGCGCCAGCAGCTTCCGACAGGGGCGAGGCTACACCTTC. It specifies CASSFRQGRGYTF.

The rearrangement joins TRBV10-3 to TRBJ2-7; possible D gene TRBD2, 5 bases. V lost 6 bases to trimming and J lost 6 bases, with 12 bases between them. Germline V CDR1 and CDR2: ENHRY, SYGVKD. This CDR3 is 12 amino acids long. Written as DNA, the CDR3 is TGTGCCATCAGCGGGAAAAAAGGCGAGCAGTACTTC. It codes for CAISGKKGEQYF.

The chain uses TRBV18 and TRBJ2-3; 13 nucleotides agree with TRBD2. The CDR3 covers 16 residues. V dropped 3 bases and J dropped 4; count of bases not matched to a gene: 4. In germline, CDR1 is KGHSH, CDR2 LQKENI. CDR3 sequence (DNA): TGTGCCAGCTCACCTTGGACTAGCGGGAGCGCAGATACGCAGTATTTT. It yields the protein CASSPWTSGSADTQYF.

The chain is built from TRBV28 and TRBJ2-7; 9 bases fit TRBD1. CDR3 size: 14 residues. The germline CDR1 and CDR2 sequences are MDHEN and SYDVKM. V was clipped by 7 bases and J by 4 bases; unmatched bases: 8. DNA of the CDR3: TGTGCCAGCACGACGGGACAGGGTCTGTACGAGCAGTACTTC. It yields the protein CASTTGQGLYEQYF.

This chain joins TRBV30 and TRBJ1-2; D might be TRBD1 (5 bases). Germline V gene lookup returns CDR1 GTSNPN and CDR2 SVGIG (reference sequence). The CDR3 runs 12 residues. V lost 4 bases and J 4 bases, leaving 10 bases between the germline ends. CDR3 in amino acids: CAWTGHLYGYTF. The CDR3 coding sequence is TGTGCCTGGACTGGACACCTCTATGGCTACACCTTC.